Below, one T cell receptor (beta chain) is given with its context. Its antigen is not known. The sample is drawn from a study of Graves' ophthalmopathy and Graves' hyperthyroidism. Whole-study findings and limits: From stable hyperthyroidism, ophthalmopathy was separated by a 13-signature model with 85% to 90% sensitivity and less than 82% specificity. At about 69% sensitivity and about 72% specificity, the model predicted progression of the ophthalmopathy.

Researchers took RNA transcripts and amplified TCR beta CDR3 regions from them. Second-round multiplex PCR followed a first-round RT-PCR using HTBI primers. Via MiXCR, TCRdb re-called the multiplex PCR reads, giving one row per CDR3 protein. The sample records under 400,000 distinct CDR3 sequences, 17% being singletons. The V segment lost 6 bases and the J segment 9 bases; nucleotides outside the gene matches: 9. This CDR3 has 14 amino acids. CDR1 is MDHEN, CDR2 SYDVKM, per germline. The diagnosis combined clinical symptoms, thyroxine, TRAb, thyroid ultrasound and orbital computed tomography scans. The V call is TRBV28, the J call TRBJ2-7, with 12 bases lining up with TRBD2. The sequence came from an adult man with Graves' ophthalmopathy. The specimen was peripheral blood. Here the CDR3 reads CASSPPSGGAAQYF. The CDR3 coding sequence is TGTGCCAGCAGCCCGCCTAGCGGGGGGGCCGCGCAGTACTTC.